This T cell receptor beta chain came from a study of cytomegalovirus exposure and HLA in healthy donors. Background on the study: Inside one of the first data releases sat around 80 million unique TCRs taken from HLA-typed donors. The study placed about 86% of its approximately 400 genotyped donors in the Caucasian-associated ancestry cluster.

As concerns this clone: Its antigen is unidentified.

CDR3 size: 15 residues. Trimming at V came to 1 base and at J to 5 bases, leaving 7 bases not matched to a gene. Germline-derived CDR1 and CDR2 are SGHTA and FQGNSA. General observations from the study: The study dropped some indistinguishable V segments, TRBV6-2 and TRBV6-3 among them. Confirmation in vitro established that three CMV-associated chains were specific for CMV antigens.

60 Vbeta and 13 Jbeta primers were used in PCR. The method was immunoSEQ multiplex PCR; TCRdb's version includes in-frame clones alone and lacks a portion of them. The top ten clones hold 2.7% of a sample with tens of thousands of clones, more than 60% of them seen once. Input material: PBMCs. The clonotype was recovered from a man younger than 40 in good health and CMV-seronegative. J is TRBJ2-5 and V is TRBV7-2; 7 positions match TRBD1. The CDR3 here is CASSLGPDRVETQYF. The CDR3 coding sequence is TGTGCCAGCAGCTTAGGTCCAGACAGGGTTGAGACCCAGTACTTC.